Below, 30 T cell receptor beta chains from the same sample are listed, as sequenced in a study of T cells in Graves' hyperthyroidism and ophthalmopathy (dated by TCRdb to 2018 to 2020). The receptor library was made with multiplex PCR. Sequenced using an Illumina HiSeq 2000. Amplification of TCR beta CDR3 regions was carried out from RNA transcripts. For the first round of RT-PCR on the TCR CDR3, the HTBI primer set was used together with the Qiagen OneStep RT-PCR kit. TCRdb cleaned the public reads at Q25 with fastp, built clones with MiXCR and kept in-frame beta chains. One record per CDR3 amino acid sequence lists the most common genes and DNA. For this sample the table gives approximately 740,000 distinct CDR3 sequences, of which 14% were detected only once. Roughly 10% of the sample is taken by the ten largest. The specimen was blood. These receptors were collected from a woman under 30 with Graves' hyperthyroidism.

This clonotype has ten or more counts. This chain joins TRBV30 and TRBJ2-5; 7 nucleotides agree with TRBD2. CDR3 length: 13 amino acids. Trimming cost V 0 bases and J 3 bases; bases outside gene matches: 1. CDR1 and CDR2 from the germline V gene are GTSNPN and SVGIG (reference sequence). The CDR3, as DNA: TGTGCCTGGAGTGTGGGAGGGGAAGAGACCCAGTACTTC. Amino acids: CAWSVGGEETQYF.

This clonotype was seen ten or more times. The V call is TRBV12-3 or TRBV12-4, the J call TRBJ2-2; a possible D gene is TRBD1 (5 bases). V gave up 3 bases and J gave up 5 bases, with 10 bases separating them. The CDR3 totals 14 residues. CDR3 coding DNA: TGTGCCAGCAGTTTTGGACAACTTACCGGGGAGCTGTTTTTT. Translating it yields CASSFGQLTGELFF.

The gene calls are TRBV9 and TRBJ2-1, with D possibly being TRBD2 (6 bases). This CDR3 is 15 amino acids long. V lost 0 bases to trimming and J lost 2 bases, with 9 bases between them. The germline CDR1 and CDR2 sequences are SGDLS and YYNGEE. Here the CDR3 reads CASSVGAGTYNEQFF. The CDR3 bases are TGTGCCAGCAGCGTAGGTGCGGGAACCTACAATGAGCAGTTCTTC. The complete variable domain, with remaining parts taken from reference TRBV9 and TRBJ2-1, reads DSGVTQTPKHLITATGQRVTLRCSPRSGDLSVYWYQQSLDQGLQFLIQYYNGEERAKGNILERFSAQQFPDLHSELNLSSLELGDSALYFCASSVGAGTYNEQFFGPGTRLTVL.

The chain employs TRBV12-3 or TRBV12-4 and TRBJ1-1; D gene uncertain. The CDR3 is 12 amino acids. With 6 bases removed from V and 6 bases from J, the gap between germline ends came to 11 bases. Here the CDR3 DNA reads TGTGCCAGCAGCCGCAGGTCCCCTGAAGCTTTCTTT. This encodes CASSRRSPEAFF.

This clonotype was seen many times. The genes are TRBV28 and TRBJ1-2; D not resolved. Germline lookup yields CDR1 MDHEN and CDR2 SYDVKM. V dropped 6 bases and J dropped 6 bases, with 17 bases sitting between them. The CDR3 spans 14 residues. This CDR3 reads CASRSGSLVNGYTF. The CDR3, as DNA: TGTGCCAGCAGATCTGGCTCCTTGGTGAATGGCTACACCTTC.

This clonotype was seen repeatedly, ten times or more. V is TRBV2 and J is TRBJ2-1, with TRBD2 matching 9 bases. Germline CDR1 is SNHLY and CDR2 is FYNNEI. V lost 7 bases, J lost 8 bases, and 9 bases stayed unmatched. This CDR3 is built from 14 residues. The CDR3 is CASNRRAGGDEQFF. CDR3 nucleotide sequence: TGTGCCAGCAATAGGAGGGCGGGAGGGGATGAGCAGTTCTTC.

Ten or more counts support this clonotype. V usage is TRBV4-2 and J usage is TRBJ2-7, with 10 nucleotides matching TRBD1. Germline V gene sequence: CDR1 LGHNA, CDR2 YNFKEQ. The CDR3 is made up of 20 amino acids. V lost 3 bases to trimming and J lost 6 bases; unmatched junction nucleotides: 23. CDR3 in DNA: TGTGCCAGCAGCCAGGCCCCCCTTGACAGGGGGCCCGGAGGTACGGGCGAGCAGTACTTC. This gives the protein CASSQAPLDRGPGGTGEQYF.

Many counts were recorded for this clonotype. For the CDR3, the DNA is TGTGCCAGCAGTTTCTTGGGACTAGCAGATGGTGAGCAGTTCTTC. Translating gives CASSFLGLADGEQFF. The rearrangement uses TRBV12-3 or TRBV12-4 and TRBJ2-1; TRBD2 matches 9 bases. The CDR3 spans 15 residues. The trim removed 3 bases at V and 9 bases at J, leaving 9 bases unmatched.

Of note for this clonotype: Germline and junction disagree at one end, which may indicate a read error. The V and J genes are TRBV7-2 and TRBJ2-1; 13 nucleotides align to TRBD2. Germline loops: CDR1 SGHTA, CDR2 FQGNSA. This CDR3 spans 15 amino acids. The CDR3 loop is CASSVLAGGPNGQFF. CDR3 DNA sequence: TGTGCCAGCAGCGTACTAGCGGGAGGGCCCAATGGGCAGTTCTTC.

The V call is TRBV24-1, the J call TRBJ2-1; D possibly matches TRBD1 or TRBD2 (5 bases each). This CDR3 spans 16 amino acids. Deletions cut 1 base from V and 5 bases from J, with 14 bases between. The germline CDR1 and CDR2 sequences are KGHDR and SFDVKD. The CDR3 reads CATSDFGTRGNNEQFF. CDR3 nucleotides: TGTGCCACCAGTGATTTCGGGACGAGAGGCAACAATGAGCAGTTCTTC.

This clonotype was recorded many times. The chain employs TRBV28 and TRBJ1-1; unclear D gene. The germline V and J ends were trimmed by 2 bases and 3 bases, with 4 bases remaining between them. This CDR3 spans 12 amino acids. Germline V gene sequence: CDR1 MDHEN, CDR2 SYDVKM. DNA for the CDR3: TGTGCCAGCAGTTTAACTTACACTGAAGCTTTCTTT. Protein product: CASSLTYTEAFF. Drawing the rest from reference TRBV28 and TRBJ1-1, the complete variable domain is DVKVTQSSRYLVKRTGEKVFLECVQDMDHENMFWYRQDPGLGLRLIYFSYDVKMKEKGDIPEGYSVSREKKERFSLILESASTNQTSMYLCASSLTYTEAFFGQGTRLTVV.

This clonotype was seen ten or more times. The chain combines TRBV6-2 or TRBV6-3 with TRBJ2-3, with TRBD1 matching 8 bases. Germline V gene sequence: CDR1 MNHEY, CDR2 SVGEGT. This CDR3 has 17 residues. The trim removed 5 bases at V and 0 bases at J, leaving 10 bases unmatched. The CDR3 here is CASSPGQGRTSTDTQYF. The CDR3 region has the DNA TGTGCCAGCAGTCCCGGACAGGGCCGAACTAGCACAGATACGCAGTATTTT.

This clonotype was seen more than once but under ten times. This chain joins TRBV7-8 and TRBJ2-7; 14 bases line up with TRBD2. Losses at the gene ends were 6 bases for V and 1 base for J; bases not matched to a gene: 5. This CDR3 is 16 amino acids long. CDR1 and CDR2 (germline): SGHVS, FQNEAQ. CDR3 nucleotide sequence: TGTGCCAGCAGACTTGGACTAGCGGGAGGATCCTACGAGCAGTACTTC. Protein product: CASRLGLAGGSYEQYF.

In regard to this clonotype: One base away lies a much larger clone, so this may be a sequencing read error. V gene TRBV2 combines with J gene TRBJ1-5; a weak D match, TRBD1 (5 bases). V was trimmed by 6 bases and J by 7 bases, leaving 19 bases between them. The CDR3 sequence is 15 residues long. Looked up from germline, CDR1 is SNHLY and CDR2 is FYNNEI. The CDR3 protein is CASRPDGGVRQPQHF. DNA of the CDR3: TGTGCCAGCAGGCCCGACGGGGGAGTACGGCAGCCCCAGCATTTT.

This clonotype was seen many times. This rearrangement joins TRBV6-1 to TRBJ1-5; D may be TRBD1 (5 bases). The V end lost 5 bases, the J end lost 0 bases, and 20 bases lay between the germline ends. Germline V lookup: CDR1 MNHNS, CDR2 SASEGT. This CDR3 is 18 amino acids long. CDR3 protein: CASSYSGVGDNSNQPQHF. In DNA form, the CDR3 reads TGTGCCAGCAGTTACAGCGGGGTAGGGGATAATAGCAATCAGCCCCAGCATTTT.

This clonotype was seen a few times. This rearrangement joins TRBV7-9 to TRBJ2-7, with D possibly matching TRBD2 (5 bases). The CDR3 is 14 residues long. V dropped 3 bases and J dropped 3 bases, with 12 bases sitting between them. Looked up from germline, CDR1 is SEHNR and CDR2 is FQNEAQ (reference sequence). For the CDR3, the DNA is TGTGCCAGCAGCTTCGGGATCACCCTCTACGAGCAGTACTTC. The encoded protein is CASSFGITLYEQYF. Using reference TRBV7-9 and TRBJ2-7 for the parts outside the CDR3, the full variable domain is DTGVSQNPRHKITKRGQNVTFRCDPISEHNRLYWYRQTLGQGPEFLTYFQNEAQLEKSRLLSDRFSAERPKGSFSTLEIQRTEQGDSAMYLCASSFGITLYEQYFGPGTRLTVT.

This clonotype was counted at least ten times. The chain employs TRBV30 and TRBJ1-5; D is perhaps TRBD1 (5 bases). This CDR3 is built from 18 residues. Between the trimmed V and J ends, which lost 0 bases and 2 bases, there was a span of 20 bases. Germline V gene data show CDR1 as GTSNPN and CDR2 as SVGIG (reference sequence). The CDR3 loop is CAWSVPPAGMGGNQPQHF. The CDR3 DNA reads as TGTGCCTGGAGTGTACCCCCCGCAGGGATGGGAGGCAATCAGCCCCAGCATTTT.

The CDR3 sequence is CASSDVVTGELFF. The CDR3 DNA reads as TGTGCCAGTAGTGACGTCGTGACCGGGGAGCTGTTTTTT. This sequence joins TRBV19 and TRBJ2-2; D ambiguous. Per the germline V gene, CDR1 is LNHDA and CDR2 is SQIVND (reference sequence). The germline V and J ends were trimmed by 5 bases and 5 bases, with 9 bases remaining between them. The CDR3 totals 13 residues.

This clonotype was found many times. The V call is TRBV3-1, the J call TRBJ2-1; D is ambiguous. Germline V gives CDR1 LGHDT, CDR2 YNNKEL (reference sequence). The CDR3 sequence is 14 residues long. Trimming stripped 9 bases from V and 0 bases from J, with 12 bases between. CDR3 protein: CARVRYCSYNEQFF. The CDR3 DNA follows: TGTGCCAGGGTTCGATACTGCTCCTACAATGAGCAGTTCTTC.

This clonotype has ten or more counts. Germline is not matched at one junction end, which may reflect a read error. This chain uses TRBV7-9 with TRBJ2-3; TRBD2 matches 14 bases. This CDR3 has 16 amino acids. The germline V gene encodes CDR1 SEHNR and CDR2 FQNEAQ (reference sequence). CDR3 in amino acids: CASSPGLAGGTDTQYF. The CDR3 DNA is TGTGCTAGCAGCCCCGGACTAGCGGGAGGAACAGATACGCAGTATTTT. Together with reference TRBV7-9 and TRBJ2-3, the CDR3 gives the full variable domain: DTGVSQNPRHKITKRGQNVTFRCDPISEHNRLYWYRQTLGQGPEFLTYFQNEAQLEKSRLLSDRFSAERPKGSFSTLEIQRTEQGDSAMYLCASSPGLAGGTDTQYFGPGTRLTVL.

Regarding this clonotype: The germline gene is not matched at one end of the junction; a read error may be the cause. The chain combines TRBV2 with TRBJ2-7; TRBD1 might be the D (6 bases). The length of the CDR3 is 14 residues. Germline V gene data show CDR1 as SNHLY and CDR2 as FYNNEI. The chain's CDR3 is CASRKTGQGYEQYF. In DNA form, the CDR3 reads TGCGCCAGCAGGAAGACAGGCCAAGGGTACGAGCAGTACTTC.

This chain connects TRBV7-9 to TRBJ1-3; D is uncertain. CDR3 size: 17 residues. Germline values: CDR1 SEHNR, CDR2 FQNEAQ (reference sequence). Trimming took off 1 base at V and 0 bases at J, with 13 bases between the two ends. The CDR3 DNA is TGTGCCAGCAGCTTAGGCCAAATAGTTCTCTCTGGAAACACCATATATTTT. This gives the protein CASSLGQIVLSGNTIYF.

This clonotype was counted at least ten times. The J gene is TRBJ1-5, the V gene TRBV7-2; D is uncertain. CDR3 size: 15 residues. CDR1 is SGHTA, CDR2 FQGNSA, per germline. V lost 4 bases and J lost 0, with 10 bases in between. The CDR3 bases are TGTGCCAGCAGCTCCGGGCACTATAGCAATCAGCCCCAGCATTTT. Encoded protein: CASSSGHYSNQPQHF.

This clonotype was detected a few times. The chain links TRBV25-1 to TRBJ2-3; the D is unclear. The CDR3 totals 15 residues. V lost 3 bases to trimming and J lost 2 bases, with 12 bases between them. In germline, CDR1 is MGHDK, CDR2 SYGVNS. The CDR3 is CASSDRMSFTDTQYF. CDR3 coding DNA: TGTGCCAGCAGTGACCGAATGTCGTTCACAGATACGCAGTATTTT.

This clonotype appeared many times. The chain has TRBV27 and TRBJ2-7; 12 nucleotides line up with TRBD2. The CDR3 totals 14 residues. Unmatched junction bases numbered 5, after V lost 6 bases and J lost 5 bases. Germline CDR1 and CDR2: MNHEY and SMNVEV (reference sequence). CDR3 in DNA: TGTGCCAGCAGCCCTAGCGGGAGGGACCACGAGCAGTACTTC. As protein: CASSPSGRDHEQYF.

Only a few counts were recorded for this clonotype. This chain uses TRBV18 with TRBJ1-2; possible D gene TRBD1, 6 bases. Trimming removed 3 bases from V and 1 base from J, with 15 bases in between. Germline V CDR1 and CDR2: KGHSH, LQKENI. CDR3 length: 16 residues. The CDR3 DNA reads TGTGCCAGCTCACCCTTGGACAGCCTGATTAACTATGGCTACACCTTC. This sequence encodes CASSPLDSLINYGYTF.

There are many counts of this clonotype. The chain links TRBV2 to TRBJ2-7, with 7 bases matching TRBD1. Germline CDR1 and CDR2: SNHLY and FYNNEI. The CDR3 length is 12 residues. The junction had 5 bases not matched to a gene; V was cut back by 10 bases and J by 2 bases. For the CDR3, the DNA is TGTGCCACCCAAGGGACAGCCTACGAGCAGTACTTC. This sequence encodes CATQGTAYEQYF.

This chain uses TRBV20-1 with TRBJ2-2; D is possibly TRBD1 (7 bases). The CDR3 contains 17 residues. Germline CDR1 DFQATT, CDR2 SNEGSKA (reference sequence). V lost 1 base and J lost 2, with 17 bases in between. CDR3 loop: CSARAGGGTANTGELFF. CDR3 bases: TGCAGTGCTAGAGCTGGTGGGGGGACAGCTAACACCGGGGAGCTGTTTTTT.

In its sample, this clonotype was seen many times. CDR3 sequence reads: CASWQRNTDTQYF. The DNA for the CDR3 is TGCGCCAGCTGGCAGCGGAACACAGATACGCAGTATTTT. This chain connects TRBV5-1 to TRBJ2-3; a possible D gene is TRBD2 (5 bases). The CDR3 has 13 amino acids. The V end lost 7 bases, the J end lost 2 bases, and 11 bases lay between the germline ends. Germline values: CDR1 SGHRS, CDR2 YFSETQ.

This clonotype was seen a handful of times. The CDR3 spells CASRATQGPTDTQYF. The CDR3, as DNA: TGTGCCAGCAGAGCGACACAGGGGCCCACAGATACGCAGTATTTT. The V and J genes are TRBV12-3 or TRBV12-4 and TRBJ2-3, with 7 bases matching TRBD1. V lost 6 bases, J lost 2 bases, and 8 bases stayed unmatched. The CDR3 length is 15 residues.